The 32 T cell receptor beta chains reported below all come from one sample, sequenced in a study of identical twins. TCRdb independently ran MiXCR on the 5' RACE reads; one entry per CDR3 protein. The sample holds fewer than 900,000 distinct CDR3 sequences; 18% are singletons and the top ten take approximately 14%. These records were also assigned to another study, of T cells expressing NK-cell markers.

The sequencing input was PBMCs. These receptors were collected from a woman younger than 35 in good health.

The rearrangement uses TRBV6-5 and TRBJ2-2; D is unclear. Germline values: CDR1 MNHEY, CDR2 SVGAGI. With 0 bases removed from V and 11 bases from J, the gap between germline ends came to 7 bases. CDR3 length: 12 residues. The CDR3 DNA reads TGTGCCAGCAGTTACTCAGGCGGAGAGCTGTTTTTT. Translation: CASSYSGGELFF.

This clonotype was observed a handful of times. The chain recombines TRBV5-1 with TRBJ1-2; D is ambiguous. The CDR3 is 14 residues long. The V end was cut by 0 bases, the J end by 3 bases, with 9 bases between. Germline CDR1 and CDR2: SGHRS and YFSETQ. The CDR3 reads CASSLGLGYYGYTF. CDR3 in DNA: TGCGCCAGCAGCTTGGGGCTGGGGTACTATGGCTACACCTTC.

This clonotype was observed once. This sequence joins TRBV6-2 or TRBV6-3 and TRBJ2-5; the D is unclear. CDR1 MNHEY and CDR2 SVGEGT come from the germline V gene. The V end lost 5 bases, the J end lost 1 base, and 11 bases lay between the germline ends. CDR3 length: 14 amino acids. In nucleotides, the CDR3 is TGTGCCAGCAGTCCGCCGCGCCGCCAAGAGACCCAGTACTTC. Encoded protein: CASSPPRRQETQYF.

The rearrangement joins TRBV5-1 to TRBJ1-5, with D perhaps TRBD1 (5 bases). The CDR3 is 14 residues long. CDR1 is SGHRS and CDR2 is YFSETQ in the germline V gene. V was cut by 0 bases and J by 4 bases, with 8 bases left in between. The CDR3 here is CASSLEGVNQPQHF. As DNA, the CDR3 is TGCGCCAGCAGCTTGGAAGGGGTTAATCAGCCCCAGCATTTT.

This clonotype was detected only a few times. The chain links TRBV29-1 to TRBJ2-1; D not resolved. CDR1 SQVTM and CDR2 ANQGSEA come from the germline V gene. This CDR3 is 16 amino acids long. Between the trimmed V and J ends, which lost 0 bases and 0 bases, there was a span of 12 bases. The CDR3 nucleotides read TGCAGCGTTGAAGAACGGGCCCCAGGCTCCTACAATGAGCAGTTCTTC. Its translation is CSVEERAPGSYNEQFF.

The chain couples TRBV5-1 to TRBJ2-3; 11 nucleotides align to TRBD2. V gave up 4 bases and J gave up 6 bases; unmatched junction bases: 10. The CDR3 spans 16 residues. Germline loops: CDR1 SGHRS, CDR2 YFSETQ. CDR3 DNA: TGCGCCAGCAGCCTACGACTGACTAGCGGGGAGGATACGCAGTATTTT. Protein: CASSLRLTSGEDTQYF.

The chain employs TRBV7-2 and TRBJ1-3, with 7 bases fitting TRBD1. Germline V gene sequence: CDR1 SGHTA, CDR2 FQGNSA. This CDR3 contains 15 residues. With V trimmed by 7 bases and J by 3 bases, 9 bases remained unmatched. CDR3 bases: TGTGCCAGCACCCACAGGGGTGATAGTGGAAACACCATATATTTT. Encoded protein: CASTHRGDSGNTIYF.

The J gene is TRBJ2-3, the V gene TRBV29-1; D remains ambiguous. Trimming removed 7 bases from V and 9 bases from J, with 14 bases in between. CDR1 and CDR2 (germline): SQVTM, ANQGSEA. The CDR3 runs 11 residues. DNA for the CDR3: TGCAGCGGGAAAGCCGGTTTGACGCAGTATTTT. Translated: CSGKAGLTQYF.

The chain employs TRBV6-1 and TRBJ1-2, with 7 bases lining up with TRBD1. The CDR3 sequence is 13 residues long. Germline assignment: CDR1 MNHNS and CDR2 SASEGT. V was clipped by 7 bases and J by 5 bases; unmatched bases: 7. CDR3 residues: CASTQDRVYGYTF. CDR3 bases: TGTGCCAGCACCCAAGACAGGGTTTATGGCTACACCTTC.

The gene calls are TRBV7-6 and TRBJ2-3; TRBD2 is a possible D gene (5 bases). Deletions cut 2 bases from V and 0 bases from J, with 9 bases between. The germline V gene has CDR1 SGHVS and CDR2 FNYEAQ. This CDR3 has 15 amino acids. The CDR3 region is CASSLSSYSTDTQYF. In nucleotides, the CDR3 is TGTGCCAGCAGCTTATCTAGCTATAGCACAGATACGCAGTATTTT.

This sequence joins TRBV20-1 and TRBJ1-5; 7 nucleotides match TRBD1. This CDR3 has 13 amino acids. V lost 6 bases, J lost 7 bases, and 9 bases stayed unmatched. Germline CDR1 DFQATT, CDR2 SNEGSKA (reference sequence). The CDR3: CSATHRGGQPQHF. The CDR3 bases are TGCAGTGCAACACACAGGGGTGGACAGCCCCAGCATTTT.

CDR3 amino acids: CASSPSVAMRTDTQYF. The DNA of the CDR3 is TGTGCCAGCAGCCCGTCGGTAGCGATGCGCACAGATACGCAGTATTTT. The V and J genes are TRBV7-2 and TRBJ2-3; D is perhaps TRBD2 (5 bases). The V and J ends lost 5 bases and 1 base respectively, with 16 bases between them. This CDR3 is built from 16 residues. Looked up from germline, CDR1 is SGHTA and CDR2 is FQGNSA. Full variable domain (missing parts from reference TRBV7-2 and TRBJ2-3): GAGVSQSPSNKVTEKGKDVELRCDPISGHTALYWYRQSLGQGLEFLIYFQGNSAPDKSGLPSDRFSAERTGGSVSTLTIQRTQQEDSAVYLCASSPSVAMRTDTQYFGPGTRLTVL.

The chain joins TRBV7-3 to TRBJ2-1, with a tentative D call TRBD1 (6 bases). The V end lost 5 bases, the J end lost 1 base, and 12 bases lay between the germline ends. Germline loops: CDR1 SGHTA, CDR2 FQGTGA. The CDR3 length is 15 residues. CDR3 residues: CASSSGGRSYNEQFF. The CDR3, as DNA: TGTGCCAGCAGCAGTGGGGGCAGGTCCTACAATGAGCAGTTCTTC.

A few counts support this clonotype. The rearrangement joins TRBV15 to TRBJ2-1; TRBD2 agrees at 8 bases. Trimming cost V 1 base and J 4 bases; bases outside gene matches: 6. Germline V lookup: CDR1 LNHNV, CDR2 YYDKDF (reference sequence). The length of the CDR3 is 16 residues. CDR3 in amino acids: CATSRVPGGPYNEQFF. Here the CDR3 DNA reads TGTGCCACCAGCAGAGTCCCGGGAGGGCCTTACAATGAGCAGTTCTTC.

At least ten counts were recorded for this clonotype. The chain employs TRBV10-3 and TRBJ2-2, with 9 positions matching TRBD1. The CDR3 runs to 17 residues. From germline, CDR1 is ENHRY and CDR2 SYGVKD. Unmatched junction bases numbered 8, after V lost 3 bases and J lost 3 bases. The CDR3 DNA reads TGTGCCATCAGTGATTCTACAGGGGGCATAGACACCGGGGAGCTGTTTTTT. Translating gives CAISDSTGGIDTGELFF.

The CDR3 spells CSARSQLGDTIYF. CDR3 sequence (DNA): TGCAGTGCTAGATCTCAGCTGGGGGACACCATATATTTT. The V and J genes are TRBV20-1 and TRBJ1-3; possibly TRBD1 for D (5 bases). The CDR3 totals 13 residues. V dropped 2 bases and J dropped 8 bases, with 13 bases sitting between them. Germline V gene data show CDR1 as DFQATT and CDR2 as SNEGSKA (reference sequence).

The chain combines TRBV5-6 with TRBJ2-1, with 13 nucleotides matching TRBD2. Germline-derived CDR1 and CDR2 are SGHDT and YYEEEE. The CDR3 has 16 residues. J lost 3 bases, V lost 5 bases, and 5 bases had no gene match. The CDR3 region is CASSFGLAGDYNEQFF. CDR3 bases: TGTGCCAGCAGTTTTGGACTAGCGGGAGACTACAATGAGCAGTTCTTC.

The rearrangement links TRBV18 to TRBJ1-5; D gene uncertain. V lost 3 bases and J lost 4, with 10 bases in between. The CDR3 length is 14 residues. Looked up from germline, CDR1 is KGHSH and CDR2 is LQKENI. CDR3 DNA sequence: TGTGCCAGCTCACCGGTTAACAGTAATCAGCCCCAGCATTTT. It is translated as CASSPVNSNQPQHF. The entire variable domain, with the rest obtained from reference TRBV18 and TRBJ1-5, is as follows: NAGVMQNPRHLVRRRGQEARLRCSPMKGHSHVYWYRQLPEEGLKFMVYLQKENIIDESGMPKERFSAEFPKEGPSILRIQQVVRGDSAAYFCASSPVNSNQPQHFGDGTRLSIL.

This clonotype turned up a few times. The rearrangement uses TRBV29-1 and TRBJ2-7; D unresolved. From germline, CDR1 is SQVTM and CDR2 ANQGSEA. The CDR3 is 9 amino acids. V was shortened by 6 bases and J by 6 bases, with 6 bases between the two germline ends. The CDR3 nucleotides are TGCAGCGTACCACTCGAGCAGTACTTC. Its protein is CSVPLEQYF.

The V and J genes are TRBV12-3 or TRBV12-4 and TRBJ1-2, with TRBD1 as a possible D gene (5 bases). The CDR3 runs to 14 residues. V dropped 6 bases and J dropped 6 bases, with 17 bases sitting between them. DNA of the CDR3: TGTGCCAGCAGCCAGGGCCACCCGGGGAATGGCTACACCTTC. Translation gives CASSQGHPGNGYTF.

This clonotype has only a few counts. V is TRBV20-1 and J is TRBJ1-2; D perhaps matches TRBD1 (6 bases). Trimming took off 6 bases at V and 6 bases at J, with 23 bases between the two ends. CDR3 length: 15 residues. The germline V gene has CDR1 DFQATT and CDR2 SNEGSKA (reference sequence). In DNA form, the CDR3 reads TGCAGTGCCCTAGACCCAATAGGGGGTTTTAATGGCTACACCTTC. Encoded protein: CSALDPIGGFNGYTF.

The chain links TRBV10-2 to TRBJ2-2, with D uncertain. CDR1 is WSHSY, CDR2 SAAADI, per germline. The CDR3 covers 17 residues. Trimming cost V 6 bases and J 7 bases, with 24 bases left between them. The chain's CDR3 is CASRRANPFGVGGELFF. The CDR3 DNA is TGCGCCAGCAGGAGAGCGAACCCTTTTGGGGTCGGCGGGGAGCTGTTTTTT.

This clonotype was observed many times. V usage is TRBV10-3 and J usage is TRBJ1-1; the D is unclear. V was cut by 1 base and J by 4 bases, with 10 bases left in between. From germline, CDR1 is ENHRY and CDR2 SYGVKD. This CDR3 contains 14 residues. The CDR3 sequence is CAISELLMATEAFF. As DNA, the CDR3 is TGTGCCATCAGTGAGTTATTAATGGCCACTGAAGCTTTCTTT.

V gene TRBV20-1 combines with J gene TRBJ1-2; no definite D call. Trimming stripped 6 bases from V and 3 bases from J, with 11 bases between. The CDR3 consists of 12 residues. CDR1 and CDR2 (germline): DFQATT, SNEGSKA (reference sequence). CDR3: CSAGVYDYGYTF. CDR3 DNA: TGCAGTGCCGGGGTCTATGACTATGGCTACACCTTC.

The chain combines TRBV7-9 with TRBJ1-2; 7 bases are a match to TRBD1. Trimming cost V 11 bases and J 6 bases; bases outside gene matches: 21. CDR1 is SEHNR, CDR2 FQNEAQ, per germline (reference sequence). The CDR3 is 16 amino acids. In nucleotides, the CDR3 is TGTGCCTGCGGGGCTCGGGACAGCATCAACTGGGATGGCTACACCTTC. Encoded protein: CACGARDSINWDGYTF.

This clonotype occurred many times. The chain links TRBV12-3 or TRBV12-4 to TRBJ2-7; possibly TRBD1 for D (5 bases). The CDR3 loop spans 15 amino acids. Between the trimmed V and J ends, which lost 4 bases and 5 bases, there was a span of 18 bases. The CDR3 DNA follows: TGTGCCAGCAGTTCCTCCTCAGGGCAGTTCGACGAGCAGTACTTC. Residues: CASSSSSGQFDEQYF.

In this sample, this clonotype turned up a few times. This rearrangement joins TRBV15 to TRBJ2-7, with D perhaps TRBD1 (5 bases). V was pared by 0 bases and J by 6 bases, with 12 bases between. CDR1 and CDR2 from the germline V gene are LNHNV and YYDKDF (reference sequence). The CDR3 spans 14 residues. The CDR3 sequence is CATSRDFAGREQYF. The CDR3 DNA sequence: TGTGCCACCAGCAGAGATTTTGCAGGGCGCGAGCAGTACTTC.

The sample holds many counts of this clonotype. The chain couples TRBV20-1 to TRBJ2-5; D not resolved. The germline gives CDR1 DFQATT, CDR2 SNEGSKA (reference sequence). This CDR3 has 12 amino acids. V was trimmed by 6 bases and J by 4 bases, leaving 12 bases between them. The CDR3 nucleotides read TGCAGTGCAGCTAGTTGGGGAGAGACCCAGTACTTC. This encodes CSAASWGETQYF.

This clonotype came up a few times. The chain is built from TRBV6-1 and TRBJ2-7, with D hard to call. The V end was cut by 7 bases, the J end by 7 bases, with 20 bases between. There are 14 residues in the CDR3. CDR1 and CDR2 (germline): MNHNS, SASEGT. As DNA, the CDR3 is TGTGCCAGCATGAAGGAGTGGTCCTTGGGTGAGCAGTACTTC. Its protein is CASMKEWSLGEQYF.

CDR3 region: CSARLPLGEKLFF. The CDR3 DNA sequence: TGCAGTGCTAGGCTCCCCTTAGGGGAAAAACTGTTTTTT. The V and J genes are TRBV20-1 and TRBJ1-4; D not certain. Deletions cut 3 bases from V and 8 bases from J, with 13 bases between. The V gene's germline CDR1 is DFQATT and CDR2 SNEGSKA (reference sequence). The CDR3 runs 13 residues.

This chain links TRBV18 with TRBJ2-1; TRBD2 aligns across 9 bases. J lost 7 bases, V lost 3 bases, and 7 bases had no gene match. The CDR3 runs to 15 residues. Germline CDR1 KGHSH, CDR2 LQKENI. CDR3 in amino acids: CASSPYMSGRNEQFF. Written as DNA, the CDR3 is TGTGCCAGCTCACCCTATATGAGCGGGAGGAATGAGCAGTTCTTC.

There are a few counts of this clonotype. The chain is built from TRBV6-2 or TRBV6-3 and TRBJ1-3; D gene unclear. The V and J ends lost 6 bases and 0 bases respectively, with 6 bases between them. This CDR3 comprises 13 residues. Germline CDR1 reads MNHEY; CDR2 reads SVGEGT. CDR3 coding DNA: TGTGCCAGCAGGTCTCGCTCTGGAAACACCATATATTTT. This gives the protein CASRSRSGNTIYF.